Sequencing of this T cell receptor beta chain was carried out in a study of human T cells and chemical hapten exposure. Germline CDR1 SGDLS, CDR2 YYNGEE. The V and J ends lost 5 bases and 1 base respectively, with 6 bases between them. This CDR3 contains 12 residues. As for time point: pre-sensitization, week 0. Treatment meaning: therapeutic diphenylcyclopropenone sensitization with weekly scalp DPC. MiXCR, run by TCRdb on the RACE reads, gives a single entry per CDR3 protein. Of 60,000 to 80,000 distinct CDR3 sequences detected, roughly 6.7% appear once; the ten largest clones hold over 1.5%. The sequence was collected from a woman aged 25 to 45 with alopecia areata. Some clones in this sample may be carry-over from other donors' samples. The source was whole blood, collected in connection with sensitization to the hapten diphenylcyclopropenone (DPC). The chain employs TRBV9 and TRBJ1-2; D call uncertain. The CDR3 nucleotides read TGTGCCAGCAGTACAGTTAACTATGGCTACACCTTC. It specifies CASSTVNYGYTF.